This T cell receptor beta chain emerged from a study of blood T cell repertoires in COVID-19. Study overall: There were acute and convalescent COVID-19 samples, and they came from the United States, Italy and Spain. PBMCs, B-cell-depleted T cells, or T cells were the source of the cDNA or gDNA that made up the material.

In the study's own analysis: For nucleated cells, counts were estimated from reference gene primer amplification. This table comes from immunoSEQ multiplex PCR, and its TCRdb copy is limited to in-frame clones, with some not included. V and J calls and clone size come straight from that table; D and trimming were deduced from the DNA. The table has roughly 54,000 clones, 80% to 90% seen once. Germline CDR1 and CDR2: SGHAT and FQNNGV. The CDR3 consists of 13 residues. Trimming at V came to 5 bases and at J to 8 bases, leaving 6 bases not matched to a gene. The sequence was obtained from a man over 45 with acute or convalescent COVID-19. Sequencing was carried out using peripheral blood. The chain employs TRBV11-2 and TRBJ1-2; TRBD1 aligns across 9 bases. CDR3 in amino acids: CASSAGQGRGYTF. In DNA, the CDR3 is TGTGCCAGCAGCGCTGGACAGGGGAGAGGCTACACCTTC. Based on the CDR3 plus reference TRBV11-2 and TRBJ1-2, the full variable domain is EAGVAQSPRYKIIEKRQSVAFWCNPISGHATLYWYQQILGQGPKLLIQFQNNGVVDDSQLPKDRFSAERLKGVDSTLKIQPAKLEDSAVYLCASSAGQGRGYTFGSGTRLTVV.